The 18 T cell receptor beta chains below were found in one sample sequenced in a study of human T cells and chemical hapten exposure. TCRdb called the RACE reads again in MiXCR, with one record for every CDR3 protein. The sample carries a few hundred thousand distinct CDR3 sequences, roughly 8% recorded once. Time point meaning: pre-sensitization, week 0. Stated treatment: therapeutic diphenylcyclopropenone sensitization with weekly scalp DPC. The sequencing used whole blood, collected in connection with sensitization to the hapten diphenylcyclopropenone (DPC). The receptors were gathered from a man between 18 and 35 years old with alopecia areata. Some clones in this sample may be carry-over from other donors' samples.

The V gene is TRBV6-6, the J gene TRBJ1-5; D is undetermined. The CDR3 sequence is 15 residues long. From germline, CDR1 is MNHNY and CDR2 SVGAGI (reference sequence). Trimming removed 2 bases at V and 6 bases at J, with 14 bases between. CDR3 nucleotide sequence: TGTGCCAGCAGTTACGGACCTCACTTAGGTCAGCCCCAGCATTTT. As protein: CASSYGPHLGQPQHF.

This clonotype was detected ten times or more. The germline gene is not matched at one end of the junction; a read error may be the cause. J is TRBJ1-2 and V is TRBV28; 7 positions match TRBD1. The CDR3 runs to 14 residues. CDR1 is MDHEN and CDR2 is SYDVKM in the germline V gene. CDR3 DNA sequence: TGTGCCGGGTCCTCTGAACACGGGACAGCGGGGTTCGCCTTC. Translation: CAGSSEHGTAGFAF.

This clonotype has only a few counts. V and J are TRBV4-1 and TRBJ2-7, with 10 nucleotides matching TRBD1. The CDR3 is 15 amino acids. CDR1 MGHRA and CDR2 YSYEKL come from the germline V gene. The V and J ends lost 1 base and 3 bases, in that order; junction bases with no gene match: 3. The DNA for the CDR3 is TGCGCCAGCAGCCAAGTGTGGGACAGGGGCTACGAGCAGTACTTC. This gives the protein CASSQVWDRGYEQYF.

V gene TRBV29-1 combines with J gene TRBJ1-2; D unclear. From germline, CDR1 is SQVTM and CDR2 ANQGSEA. The CDR3 loop spans 13 amino acids. V gave up 6 bases and J gave up 0 bases, with 11 bases separating them. CDR3 sequence reads: CSVPGVANYGYTF. The CDR3 nucleotides are TGCAGCGTCCCCGGGGTAGCTAACTATGGCTACACCTTC.

This clonotype has a handful of counts. V is TRBV27 and J is TRBJ2-5, with 13 bases that match TRBD2. The trim removed 3 bases at V and 2 bases at J, leaving 3 bases unmatched. Germline V gene sequence: CDR1 MNHEY, CDR2 SMNVEV (reference sequence). The CDR3 is 16 residues long. This chain's CDR3 is CASSFRLAGGQETQYF. The CDR3, as DNA: TGTGCCAGCAGTTTCCGACTAGCGGGGGGACAAGAGACCCAGTACTTC.

At least ten counts were recorded for this clonotype. The V call is TRBV7-2, the J call TRBJ2-5; D ambiguous. Trimming shortened V by 1 base and J by 7 bases, and 10 bases separated the two germline ends. Germline V lookup: CDR1 SGHTA, CDR2 FQGNSA. There are 13 residues in the CDR3. CDR3 residues: CASSLGIPRTQYF. The CDR3 coding sequence is TGTGCCAGCAGCTTAGGGATCCCCAGGACCCAGTACTTC.

This clonotype was recorded a few times. The rearrangement links TRBV11-2 to TRBJ1-2, with 9 bases aligning to TRBD1. The germline V gene has CDR1 SGHAT and CDR2 FQNNGV. CDR3 length: 17 residues. With 2 bases clipped from V and 5 bases from J, the junction kept 12 bases outside the gene matches. DNA of the CDR3: TGTGCCAGCAGCTTAATCCGGGACAGGGAGTTTTCGTATGGCTACACCTTC. Protein: CASSLIRDREFSYGYTF.

This clonotype has only a few counts. The chain recombines TRBV7-9 with TRBJ2-5; 9 bases fit TRBD1. Germline V gene data show CDR1 as SEHNR and CDR2 as FQNEAQ (reference sequence). Losses at the gene ends were 5 bases for V and 5 bases for J; bases not matched to a gene: 12. CDR3 length equals 16 residues. The CDR3: CASSQREGQGLETQYF. DNA for the CDR3: TGTGCCAGCAGCCAGAGGGAAGGACAGGGGTTGGAGACCCAGTACTTC.

This chain joins TRBV6-5 and TRBJ1-1; D ambiguous. Germline values: CDR1 MNHEY, CDR2 SVGAGI. This CDR3 has 14 residues. V was pared by 2 bases and J by 2 bases, with 9 bases between. The CDR3 DNA reads TGTGCCAGCAGTTACAGAGGTGTTAACACTGAAGCTTTCTTT. Protein product: CASSYRGVNTEAFF.

This clonotype was seen only a few times. The genes are TRBV27 and TRBJ2-2; 7 nucleotides align to TRBD1. V lost 2 bases to trimming and J lost 0 bases; unmatched junction nucleotides: 12. Per germline, CDR1 MNHEY and CDR2 SMNVEV (reference sequence). The CDR3 sequence is 19 residues long. The CDR3 sequence: CASSLKGDSYFSNTGELFF. The CDR3 nucleotides read TGTGCCAGCAGTTTAAAAGGGGACAGTTACTTTTCGAACACCGGGGAGCTGTTTTTT.

The chain carries TRBV4-1 and TRBJ2-1, with 10 nucleotides matching TRBD2. J was trimmed by 5 bases and V by 0 bases; bases with no gene match: 4. The CDR3 has 16 residues. Germline values: CDR1 MGHRA, CDR2 YSYEKL. The CDR3 sequence: CASSQDWLAGDNEQFF. The DNA of the CDR3 is TGCGCCAGCAGCCAAGATTGGCTAGCGGGGGACAATGAGCAGTTCTTC.

The rearrangement uses TRBV19 and TRBJ2-4; tentative D call: TRBD2 (8 bases). The CDR3 contains 15 residues. Trimming pared 7 bases from V and 8 bases from J, leaving 21 bases between. Germline lookup yields CDR1 LNHDA and CDR2 SQIVND (reference sequence). The CDR3 sequence is CASNNREGAADIQYF. In DNA, the CDR3 is TGTGCCAGTAATAACCGGGAGGGGGCTGCGGACATTCAGTACTTC.

The V call is TRBV10-3, the J call TRBJ1-1; the D gene is possibly TRBD1 (5 bases). There are 11 residues in the CDR3. Germline CDR1 ENHRY, CDR2 SYGVKD. V was pared by 8 bases and J by 4 bases, with 8 bases between. The DNA for the CDR3 is TGTGCCATCGGTGGGGGCACTGAAGCTTTCTTT. It yields the protein CAIGGGTEAFF.

The rearrangement links TRBV10-3 to TRBJ2-5; the D gene is possibly TRBD2 (6 bases). The CDR3 loop spans 15 amino acids. V was pared by 6 bases and J by 3 bases, with 17 bases between. The germline V gene has CDR1 ENHRY and CDR2 SYGVKD. The DNA of the CDR3 is TGTGCCATCAGCCCGAGGAGGTCGGGGGAAGAGACCCAGTACTTC. It codes for CAISPRRSGEETQYF.

CDR3 amino acids: CASRPGLAINEQFF. The CDR3 region has the DNA TGTGCCAGCAGGCCGGGACTAGCGATTAATGAGCAGTTCTTC. This chain joins TRBV2 and TRBJ2-1, with TRBD2 matching over 10 bases. CDR3 length: 14 amino acids. The junction had 6 bases not matched to a gene; V was cut back by 6 bases and J by 7 bases. Germline-derived CDR1 and CDR2 are SNHLY and FYNNEI. The variable domain in full, completed from reference TRBV2 and TRBJ2-1, reads EPEVTQTPSHQVTQMGQEVILRCVPISNHLYFYWYRQILGQKVEFLVSFYNNEISEKSEIFDDQFSVERPDGSNFTLKIRSTKLEDSAMYFCASRPGLAINEQFFGPGTRLTVL.

This clonotype was counted only a few times. The J gene is TRBJ1-2, the V gene TRBV9, with D possibly TRBD1 on 6 matching bases. From germline, CDR1 is SGDLS and CDR2 YYNGEE. This CDR3 has 15 amino acids. V was shortened by 0 bases and J by 3 bases, with 12 bases between the two germline ends. The CDR3 region is CASSVAGGGHYGYTF. CDR3 coding DNA: TGTGCCAGCAGCGTAGCGGGGGGCGGCCACTATGGCTACACCTTC.

This chain uses TRBV7-9 with TRBJ1-5; possibly TRBD1 for D (6 bases). The CDR3 has 15 amino acids. Germline V gene data show CDR1 as SEHNR and CDR2 as FQNEAQ (reference sequence). V was shortened by 5 bases and J by 4 bases, with 15 bases between the two germline ends. The CDR3: CASSTAGTQNQPQHF. The CDR3 nucleotides are TGTGCCAGCAGCACAGCCGGGACACAAAATCAGCCCCAGCATTTT. Drawing the rest from reference TRBV7-9 and TRBJ1-5, the complete variable domain is DTGVSQNPRHKITKRGQNVTFRCDPISEHNRLYWYRQTLGQGPEFLTYFQNEAQLEKSRLLSDRFSAERPKGSFSTLEIQRTEQGDSAMYLCASSTAGTQNQPQHFGDGTRLSIL.

This clonotype was recorded at least ten times. V and J are TRBV6-5 and TRBJ1-1, with a tentative D call TRBD1 (5 bases). V was shortened by 2 bases and J by 4 bases, with 8 bases between the two germline ends. The CDR3 is 13 residues long. Germline V CDR1 and CDR2: MNHEY, SVGAGI. The CDR3 region has the DNA TGTGCCAGCAGTTACGCAGGGAGCACTGAAGCTTTCTTT. This encodes CASSYAGSTEAFF.